This T cell receptor beta chain was documented in a study of blood T cell repertoires in COVID-19. Across the whole study: The analysed material was cDNA or gDNA that came from T cells, B-cell-depleted T cells, or PBMCs.

The method was immunoSEQ multiplex PCR; TCRdb's version includes in-frame clones alone and lacks a portion of them. The sample lists about 140,000 clones; about 90% were seen once. The V gene end was trimmed by 2 bases and the J gene end by 0 bases; junction bases not matched to a gene: 2. CDR3 length: 14 amino acids. The germline V gene encodes CDR1 SGHRS and CDR2 YFSETQ. Sample: peripheral blood. This receptor was obtained from a man in his 60s with active or convalescent COVID-19. This chain connects TRBV5-1 to TRBJ2-7; TRBD2 matches at 7 bases. The CDR3 loop reads CASSFRDYSYEQYF. CDR3 sequence (DNA): TGCGCCAGCAGCTTCCGGGACTACTCCTACGAGCAGTACTTC.